The rows below give T cell receptor beta chains drawn from one sample of a study of radiotherapy plus CTLA-4 blockade in lung cancer. Libraries were prepared by immunoSEQ multiplex PCR; TCRdb keeps only in-frame clonotypes and omits some of them. Seen here are about 45,000 clones, 65% to 85% observed once, and the top ten hold around 7.7%. The sample here was peripheral blood, taken from a patient treated with radiotherapy plus ipilimumab. The receptors derive from a human donor with non-small cell lung cancer who had stable disease on radiotherapy plus ipilimumab. The conserved cysteine and the conserved F or W are not part of the CDR3 here. Fields, in order: J gene, CDR3 length, V gene, CDR3 protein.

TRBJ1-3 15 TRBV7-6 ASSLEIDTGSGNTIY
TRBJ1-1 13 TRBV11-2 ASSQQGAWGTEAF
TRBJ1-4 11 TRBV28 ASRPSTNEKLF
TRBJ2-7 10 TRBV6-1 ATRDRPYEQY
TRBJ1-6 18 TRBV19 ASSMRLQVYKSSYNSPLH
TRBJ2-3 13 TRBV18 ASSSTSGRTDTQY
TRBJ2-3 13 TRBV7-8 ASSLQGFDSDTQY
TRBJ2-1 12 TRBV10-2 ASRLAGDLNEQF
TRBJ2-1 15 TRBV1 TSSQDRVWSSYNEQF
TRBJ1-1 13 TRBV5-1 ASSLDRGQNTEAF
TRBJ2-5 13 TRBV5-6 ASSFGSSPQETQY
TRBJ1-5 13 TRBV7-2 ASSLVGSPNQPQH
TRBJ1-5 15 TRBV7-9 ASSLGLTTGENQPQH
TRBJ1-2 11 TRBV6-5 ASSSPTGNGYT
TRBJ1-1 13 TRBV30 AWSGVGSRRTEAF
TRBJ2-1 11 TRBV11-2 ASSLDLRRSQF